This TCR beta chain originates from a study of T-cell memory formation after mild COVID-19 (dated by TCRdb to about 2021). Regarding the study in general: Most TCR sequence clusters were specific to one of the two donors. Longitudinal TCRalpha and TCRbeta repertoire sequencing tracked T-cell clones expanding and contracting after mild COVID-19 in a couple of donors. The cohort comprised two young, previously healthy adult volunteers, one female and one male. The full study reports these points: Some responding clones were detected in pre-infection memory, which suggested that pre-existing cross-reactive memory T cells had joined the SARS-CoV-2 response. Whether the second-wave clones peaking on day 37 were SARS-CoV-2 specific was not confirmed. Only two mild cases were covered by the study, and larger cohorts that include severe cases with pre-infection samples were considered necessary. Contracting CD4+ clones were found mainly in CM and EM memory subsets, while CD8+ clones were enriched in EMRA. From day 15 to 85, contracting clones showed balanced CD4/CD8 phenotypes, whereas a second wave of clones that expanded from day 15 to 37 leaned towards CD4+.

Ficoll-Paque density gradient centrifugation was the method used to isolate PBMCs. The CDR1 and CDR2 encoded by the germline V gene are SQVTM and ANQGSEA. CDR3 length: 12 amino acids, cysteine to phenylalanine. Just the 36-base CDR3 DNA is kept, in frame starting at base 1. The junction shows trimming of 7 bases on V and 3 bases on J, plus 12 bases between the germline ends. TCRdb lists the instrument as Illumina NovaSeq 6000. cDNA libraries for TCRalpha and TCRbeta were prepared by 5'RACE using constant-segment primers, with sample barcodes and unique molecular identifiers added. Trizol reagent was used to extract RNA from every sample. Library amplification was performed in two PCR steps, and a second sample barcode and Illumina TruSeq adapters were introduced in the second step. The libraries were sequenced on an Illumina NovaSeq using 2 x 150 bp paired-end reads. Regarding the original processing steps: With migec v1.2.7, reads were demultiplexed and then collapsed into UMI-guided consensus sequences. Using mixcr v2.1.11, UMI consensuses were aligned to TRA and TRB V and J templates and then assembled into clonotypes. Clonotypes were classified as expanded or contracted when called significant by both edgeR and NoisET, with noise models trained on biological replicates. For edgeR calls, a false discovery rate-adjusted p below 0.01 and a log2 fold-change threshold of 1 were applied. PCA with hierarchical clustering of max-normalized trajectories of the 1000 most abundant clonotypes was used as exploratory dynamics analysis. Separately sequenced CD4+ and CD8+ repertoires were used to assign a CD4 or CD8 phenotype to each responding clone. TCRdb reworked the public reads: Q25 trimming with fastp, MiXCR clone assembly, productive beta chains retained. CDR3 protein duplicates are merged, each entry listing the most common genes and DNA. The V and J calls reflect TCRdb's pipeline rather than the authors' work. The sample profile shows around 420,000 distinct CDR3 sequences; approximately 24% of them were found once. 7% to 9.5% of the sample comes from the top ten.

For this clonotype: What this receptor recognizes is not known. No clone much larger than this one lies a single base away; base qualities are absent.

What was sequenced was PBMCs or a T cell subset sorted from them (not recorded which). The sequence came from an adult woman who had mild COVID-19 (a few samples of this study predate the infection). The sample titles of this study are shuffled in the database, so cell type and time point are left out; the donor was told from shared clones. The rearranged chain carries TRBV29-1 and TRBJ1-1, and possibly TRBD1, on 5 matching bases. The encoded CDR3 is CSAGGTHTEAFF. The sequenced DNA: TGCAGCGCCGGGGGGACCCACACTGAAGCTTTCTTT.